This T cell receptor (beta chain) was recorded in a study of T cell responses to AZD1222 COVID-19 vaccine. Study conclusions and caveats: In a largely white British group with more females than males, clonal diversity was possibly underestimated. Repertoires were sampled only after the peak T cell response. The study reported that nearly half of spike-specific TCRs target unmutated variant regions.

About this clone: Antigen: not known.

Data came from immunoSEQ multiplex PCR; TCRdb stores just in-frame clones and leaves some out. The repertoire holds 110,000 to 150,000 clones, with roughly 91% as singletons. The V end lost 3 bases, the J end lost 5 bases, and 16 bases lay between the germline ends. CDR3 length: 16 residues. CDR1 and CDR2 from the germline V gene are KGHDR and SFDVKD. This chain connects TRBV24-1 to TRBJ2-1; D possibly corresponds to TRBD2 (5 bases). This TCR came from an adult in good health. The source was peripheral blood, collected on day 0 of AZD1222 vaccination. The CDR3 here is CATSDPGLRGNNEQFF. CDR3 nucleotides: TGTGCCACCAGTGATCCTGGGCTTAGAGGGAACAATGAGCAGTTCTTC.